This entry lists 8 T cell receptor beta chains sequenced from one sample in a study of T-cell reconstitution after alpha-beta-depleted transplantation in children. TCRbeta library preparation incorporated unique molecular identifiers. MiXCR, applied by TCRdb to the PCR reads, yields one record per CDR3 protein. The sample comprises about 310,000 distinct CDR3 sequences, around 25% of which are singletons, and approximately 11% rests with the top ten. Sequencing used PBMCs, mostly from graft donor cells, obtained 180 days after TCRalphabeta/CD19-depleted stem cell transplant. These receptors originate from a male patient younger than 18 who had a stem cell transplant for acute lymphoblastic leukemia, so the T cells may come from the graft donor.

This clonotype has a handful of counts. The chain joins TRBV7-9 to TRBJ2-6; no firm D call. The V gene's germline CDR1 is SEHNR and CDR2 FQNEAQ (reference sequence). V lost 8 bases, J lost 0 bases, and 8 bases lay in between. This CDR3 region has 14 residues. The CDR3 sequence: CASGYTSGANVLTF. Written as DNA, the CDR3 is TGTGCCAGCGGCTACACCTCTGGGGCCAACGTCCTGACTTTC.

The chain recombines TRBV5-1 with TRBJ2-5; 7 bases match TRBD2. The CDR3 runs 15 residues. Germline-derived CDR1 and CDR2 are SGHRS and YFSETQ. V shed 4 bases and J 1 base; nucleotides not matched to a gene: 7. CDR3 sequence (DNA): TGCGCCAGCAGCACCTCAACTAGCGCCCAAGAGACCCAGTACTTC. This gives the protein CASSTSTSAQETQYF.

The chain uses TRBV7-9 and TRBJ1-3; TRBD1 might be the D (5 bases). Germline values: CDR1 SEHNR, CDR2 FQNEAQ (reference sequence). Between the trimmed V and J ends, which lost 5 bases and 1 base, there was a span of 15 bases. The CDR3 has 16 residues. CDR3 sequence: CASSNPGTVSGNTIYF. CDR3 DNA sequence: TGTGCCAGCAGCAACCCCGGGACTGTTTCTGGAAACACCATATATTTT.

The CDR3 bases are TGTGCCAGCAGTTTAATCTTAACTTATAGCAATCAGCCCCAGCATTTT. Translation: CASSLILTYSNQPQHF. This chain links TRBV28 with TRBJ1-5; D is uncertain. Germline lookup yields CDR1 MDHEN and CDR2 SYDVKM. CDR3 size: 16 residues. V lost 2 bases and J 0 bases, leaving 11 bases between the germline ends.

The J gene is TRBJ2-5, the V gene TRBV7-9, with a weak D call TRBD1 (5 bases). The CDR3 is 13 residues long. Germline CDR1 SEHNR, CDR2 FQNEAQ (reference sequence). Trimming removed 2 bases from V and 2 bases from J, with 6 bases in between. This CDR3 reads CASSLRQQETQYF. CDR3 DNA sequence: TGTGCCAGCAGCTTAAGACAGCAAGAGACCCAGTACTTC.

The chain combines TRBV4-1 with TRBJ2-7; 9 bases match TRBD1. The germline CDR1 and CDR2 sequences are MGHRA and YSYEKL. The CDR3 is made up of 17 amino acids. V was pared by 0 bases and J by 4 bases, with 10 bases of the junction left unmatched. The CDR3 nucleotides are TGCGCCAGCAGCCAAGAGACACGAACAGGGGGCTTTTACGAGCAGTACTTC. As protein: CASSQETRTGGFYEQYF.

The chain employs TRBV4-2 and TRBJ2-1, with D perhaps matching TRBD1 (5 bases). V was trimmed by 1 base and J by 5 bases, leaving 18 bases between them. CDR1 and CDR2 (germline): LGHNA, YNFKEQ. The CDR3 is made up of 17 amino acids. The CDR3 DNA reads TGTGCCAGCAGCCAAGGGCCTGGGGCAAATCCTCACAATGAGCAGTTCTTC. Protein sequence: CASSQGPGANPHNEQFF.

This clonotype was counted a few times. V usage is TRBV7-3 and J usage is TRBJ2-7, with 11 nucleotides matching TRBD2. J lost 2 bases, V lost 5 bases, and 5 bases had no gene match. Germline CDR1 and CDR2: SGHTA and FQGTGA. The CDR3 has 15 amino acids. The DNA of the CDR3 is TGTGCCAGCAGCCGACTAGCGGGACAGACCTACGAGCAGTACTTC. This translates into CASSRLAGQTYEQYF. Combining the CDR3 with reference TRBV7-3 and TRBJ2-7 gives the whole variable domain GAGVSQTPSNKVTEKGKYVELRCDPISGHTALYWYRQSLGQGPEFLIYFQGTGAADDSGLPNDRFFAVRPEGSVSTLKIQRTERGDSAVYLCASSRLAGQTYEQYFGPGTRLTVT.